A selection of T cell receptor beta chains follows, all from one sample in a study of blood T cell repertoires in COVID-19. Clones were read by immunoSEQ multiplex PCR, and TCRdb kept only the in-frame ones, dropping some. The sample gives about half a million clones, about 91% of which show up once; 0.7% to 1% is in the top ten. Source material: peripheral blood. These TCRs come from a man aged 18 to 30 with COVID-19, enrolled during active disease. CDR3s include the opening cysteine and the closing phenylalanine or tryptophan. Fields, in order: D gene, clone size, V gene, J gene, CDR3 protein, CDR3 DNA. A D gene is named only where the DNA matches it firmly. The listing skips clone size in some rows; elsewhere it reads once, few, many or a size class.

NA	NA	TRBV6-2/TRBV6-3	TRBJ1-5	CASSYAGANQPQHF	TGTGCCAGCAGTTACGCGGGAGCCAATCAGCCCCAGCATTTT
NA	few	TRBV9	TRBJ1-5	CASSVGHSNQPQHF	TGTGCCAGCAGCGTAGGACACAGCAATCAGCCCCAGCATTTT
TRBD1	NA	TRBV11-2	TRBJ1-1	CASSSNRGTEAFF	TGTGCCAGCAGCTCTAACAGGGGAACTGAAGCTTTCTTT
NA	NA	TRBV30	TRBJ2-5	CAWSGTVQETQYF	TGTGCCTGGAGTGGGACTGTCCAAGAGACCCAGTACTTC
TRBD2	NA	TRBV5-1	TRBJ2-5	CACKSGGASETQYF	TGCGCCTGCAAGAGCGGGGGGGCCAGTGAGACCCAGTACTTC
TRBD2	NA	TRBV7-9	TRBJ2-1	CASSFAPGLGSDEQFF	TGTGCCAGCAGCTTCGCTCCGGGACTAGGGAGCGATGAGCAGTTCTTC
NA	NA	TRBV6-5	TRBJ1-2	CASSYSMAYGYTF	TGTGCCAGCAGTTATTCGATGGCCTATGGCTACACCTTC
TRBD1	NA	TRBV9	TRBJ1-6	CASSPKTGGSSPLHF	TGTGCCAGCAGCCCCAAGACAGGGGGCTCGTCACCCCTCCACTTT
NA	NA	TRBV7-9	TRBJ2-3	CASIRAYRADTQYF	TGTGCCAGCATCCGCGCTTACCGGGCAGATACGCAGTATTTT
NA	NA	TRBV6-1	TRBJ2-7	CASSERHVPSSYEQYF	TGTGCCAGCAGTGAAAGACACGTCCCGAGCTCCTACGAGCAGTACTTC
TRBD1	NA	TRBV7-9	TRBJ1-5	CASSDGTGGNQPQHF	TGTGCCAGCAGCGACGGGACAGGGGGAAATCAGCCCCAGCATTTT
TRBD2	NA	TRBV7-9	TRBJ2-5	CASSPVAGGQETQYF	TGTGCCAGCAGCCCAGTCGCGGGGGGACAAGAGACCCAGTACTTC
NA	few	TRBV6-1	TRBJ1-6	CASSENGGAISPLHF	TGTGCCAGCAGTGAAAATGGGGGGGCCATTTCACCCCTCCACTTT
TRBD1	NA	TRBV27	TRBJ1-5	CASTLSPDRKGVFSNQPQHF	TGTGCCAGCACTTTGTCCCCGGACAGGAAAGGCGTTTTTAGCAATCAGCCCCAGCATTTT
NA	NA	TRBV6-5	TRBJ2-7	CASSYSTAYEQYF	TGTGCCAGCAGTTACTCGACAGCCTACGAGCAGTACTTC
TRBD1	NA	TRBV5-5	TRBJ2-1	CASSLVGKTGSRRNEQFF	TGTGCCAGCAGCTTGGTTGGAAAGACAGGGTCCCGCCGGAATGAGCAGTTCTTC
TRBD1	NA	TRBV19	TRBJ1-2	CASAGGVYGYTF	TGTGCCAGTGCAGGGGGCGTGTATGGCTACACCTTC
TRBD2	NA	TRBV9	TRBJ2-3	CASSANSGRAVDTQYF	TGTGCCAGCAGCGCCAACAGCGGGAGGGCCGTAGATACGCAGTATTTT
TRBD2	NA	TRBV24-1	TRBJ2-3	CATSDLQPGLGTDTQYF	TGTGCCACCAGTGACTTACAACCGGGACTAGGCACAGATACGCAGTATTTT
NA	NA	TRBV5-1	TRBJ2-1	CASSFGQAYNEQFF	TGCGCCAGCAGCTTCGGTCAGGCCTACAATGAGCAGTTCTTC
NA	NA	TRBV12-5	TRBJ2-1	CASGSDIRVGEQFF	TGTGCTAGTGGTTCCGATATCAGGGTTGGTGAGCAGTTCTTC
NA	NA	TRBV5-6	TRBJ2-7	CASSARTLNYEQYF	TGTGCCAGCAGCGCAAGGACACTCAACTACGAGCAGTACTTC
NA	NA	TRBV24-1	TRBJ2-7	CATSDSQQGTYEQYF	TGTGCCACCAGTGATTCGCAACAGGGTACCTACGAGCAGTACTTC
NA	NA	TRBV5-1	TRBJ2-6	CASSSGHIPQTGANVLTF	TGCGCCAGCAGCTCGGGACACATCCCACAGACTGGGGCCAACGTCCTGACTTTC
TRBD2	NA	TRBV24-1	TRBJ2-3	CATSDLSGSGGYTQYF	TGTGCCACCAGTGATCTGAGCGGGAGCGGAGGATATACGCAGTATTTT
NA	NA	TRBV11-3	TRBJ2-1	CASSRPGASYNEQFF	TGTGCCAGCAGCCGCCCAGGGGCCTCCTACAATGAGCAGTTCTTC
TRBD1	NA	TRBV7-9	TRBJ2-6	CASSESGTGLWSGANVLTF	TGTGCCAGCAGCGAATCCGGGACAGGGCTTTGGTCTGGGGCCAACGTCCTGACTTTC
NA	NA	TRBV21-1	TRBJ1-5	CASSKAAFRFGGPSVIQPQHF	TGTGCCAGCAGCAAAGCTGCATTTCGATTTGGGGGCCCGTCCGTAATTCAGCCCCAGCATTTT
TRBD2	NA	TRBV2	TRBJ2-5	CASSGLADQETQYF	TGTGCCAGCAGTGGACTAGCGGACCAAGAGACCCAGTACTTC
NA	once	TRBV2	TRBJ1-1	CASRGGYENTEAFF	TGTGCCAGCAGGGGGGGATATGAAAACACTGAAGCTTTCTTT
NA	NA	TRBV12-3/TRBV12-4	TRBJ1-2	CASSSGYGYTF	TGTGCCAGCAGTTCGGGCTATGGCTACACCTTC
NA	few	TRBV29-1	TRBJ1-4	CSVGQRGSTNEKLFF	TGCAGCGTAGGCCAAAGGGGGTCAACTAATGAAAAACTGTTTTTT
NA	NA	TRBV7-2	TRBJ2-2	CASRNDRVGELFF	TGTGCCAGCAGAAACGACCGGGTCGGGGAGCTGTTTTTT
TRBD2	NA	TRBV6-1	TRBJ2-3	CASSARLAGGRDTQYF	TGTGCCAGCAGTGCCCGACTAGCGGGGGGGCGCGATACGCAGTATTTT
NA	once	TRBV4-1	TRBJ1-3	CASSPRGAGNTIYF	TGCGCCAGCAGCCCCAGGGGAGCAGGAAACACCATATATTTT